A selection of T cell receptor beta chains follows, all from one sample in a study of shared clonotypes between healthy human individuals. Data came from immunoSEQ multiplex PCR; TCRdb stores just in-frame clones and leaves some out. Of roughly 640,000 clones in the sample, 97% are singletons; the top ten hold about 0.06%. Specimen: naive CD4+ T cells sorted from blood. Source of these receptors: a woman between 25 and 40 years old in good health. The conserved cysteine and the conserved F or W are not part of the CDR3 here. Fields, in order: J gene, V gene, CDR3 protein.

j_call: TRBJ2-2
v_call: TRBV30
cdr3_aa: AWSSRVRANTGELF

j_call: TRBJ2-7
v_call: TRBV5-1
cdr3_aa: ASSEPGTTTYEQY

j_call: TRBJ2-5
v_call: TRBV11-3
cdr3_aa: ASSLGRDTETQY

j_call: TRBJ2-5
v_call: TRBV2
cdr3_aa: ASSEAQEETQY

j_call: TRBJ1-2
v_call: TRBV4-1
cdr3_aa: ASSTIAIKAGTNYGYT

j_call: TRBJ2-2
v_call: TRBV9
cdr3_aa: ASSGRELF

j_call: TRBJ2-7
v_call: TRBV5-1
cdr3_aa: ASSYQQESTRYEQY

j_call: TRBJ2-1
v_call: TRBV19
cdr3_aa: ASRGDLYNEQF

j_call: TRBJ2-7
v_call: TRBV7-2
cdr3_aa: ASSSLAEQY

j_call: TRBJ1-1
v_call: TRBV7-8
cdr3_aa: ASSLGRGKNTEAF

j_call: TRBJ2-7
v_call: TRBV28
cdr3_aa: ASSSSWTGTSYEQY

j_call: TRBJ1-1
v_call: TRBV5-1
cdr3_aa: ASSLEGTGRNTEAF

j_call: NA
v_call: TRBV7-4
cdr3_aa: ASTSGRWAYEQY

j_call: TRBJ2-1
v_call: TRBV10-1
cdr3_aa: ASSAGLAGVGDSGDEQF

j_call: TRBJ1-4
v_call: TRBV4-1
cdr3_aa: ASSQEVGQVEEKLF

j_call: TRBJ2-7
v_call: TRBV7-2
cdr3_aa: ASSRSGGPSYEQY

j_call: TRBJ1-1
v_call: TRBV4-1
cdr3_aa: ASSPRAVLNTEAF

j_call: TRBJ1-2
v_call: TRBV30
cdr3_aa: AWEFRRYGYT